This section outlines one T cell receptor (beta chain) sequence together with its context. This sample was included in a study of blood T cell repertoires in COVID-19. Method: immunoSEQ multiplex PCR; TCRdb's copy keeps in-frame clones and lacks some. This table has 350,000 or so clones, about 90% appearing once. CDR1 is SNHLY, CDR2 FYNNEI, per germline. This CDR3 is 15 amino acids long. V was clipped by 2 bases and J by 2 bases, with 13 bases between them. V and J are TRBV2 and TRBJ2-7; D is perhaps TRBD2 (5 bases). This sequence originates from a woman in her 30s who had recovered from COVID-19. Sequenced input: PBMCs or T cells enriched from blood (not recorded which). The CDR3 here is CASSERLALPYEQYF. CDR3 DNA: TGTGCCAGCAGTGAACGGCTAGCTCTTCCCTACGAGCAGTACTTC.